This TCR beta chain emerged from a study of identifying expanded T cells in peripheral blood. Produced via immunoSEQ multiplex PCR; TCRdb's table is partial and in-frame only. The sample lists around 82,000 clones; about four fifths were seen once. CDR3 length: 16 amino acids. V was trimmed by 2 bases and J by 5 bases, leaving 15 bases between them. The germline V gene encodes CDR1 KGHSH and CDR2 LQKENI. What was sequenced was blood. The origin of this receptor is a person aged 18 to 75 in good health. The chain employs TRBV18 and TRBJ2-2; D unresolved. The CDR3 loop reads CASSPGRTTQTGELFF. CDR3 nucleotide sequence: TGTGCCAGCTCACCAGGACGTACGACCCAAACCGGGGAGCTGTTTTTT.